Listed below are T cell receptor beta chains from one sample, sequenced in a study of blood T cell repertoires in COVID-19. Assay: immunoSEQ multiplex PCR; the TCRdb copy retains only in-frame clones and omits some. The table lists around 250,000 clones, around 84% of them singletons. Sequencing was carried out using PBMCs or T cells enriched from blood (not recorded which). The receptor source for this set is a woman aged 45-65 years who had recovered from COVID-19. The CDR3 runs from the conserved cysteine through the conserved F or W. The D gene is left open where the match is weak. Where a row states a size, it is once, few, many or the class of an expanded clone; other rows omit it.

d_call: -
clone_size: -
v_call: TRBV4-1
j_call: TRBJ1-4
cdr3_aa: CASSQVGESLEKLFF
cdr3_nt: TGCGCCAGCAGCCAAGTGGGAGAGAGTCTTGAAAAACTGTTTTTT

d_call: TRBD2
clone_size: -
v_call: TRBV5-4
j_call: TRBJ2-1
cdr3_aa: CATGGSPRNEQFF
cdr3_nt: TGTGCAACCGGCGGGAGTCCCCGCAATGAGCAGTTCTTC

d_call: -
clone_size: few
v_call: TRBV6-1
j_call: TRBJ2-5
cdr3_aa: CASSEEHRVWETQYF
cdr3_nt: TGTGCCAGCAGTGAAGAGCACAGGGTGTGGGAGACCCAGTACTTC

d_call: -
clone_size: once
v_call: TRBV7-2
j_call: TRBJ2-1
cdr3_aa: CASSRRSKRSEQFF
cdr3_nt: TGTGCCAGCAGCCGCCGTAGCAAGAGGAGTGAGCAGTTCTTC

d_call: TRBD2
clone_size: -
v_call: TRBV19
j_call: TRBJ2-5
cdr3_aa: CASSYTGTSQETQYF
cdr3_nt: TGTGCCAGTAGCTATACCGGGACTAGTCAAGAGACCCAGTACTTC

d_call: TRBD2
clone_size: -
v_call: TRBV7-3
j_call: TRBJ2-1
cdr3_aa: CASSTTSGSGNEQFF
cdr3_nt: TGTGCCAGCAGCACCACTAGCGGGAGTGGGAATGAGCAGTTCTTC

d_call: -
clone_size: -
v_call: TRBV28
j_call: TRBJ1-5
cdr3_aa: CASSFFKGNQPQHF
cdr3_nt: TGTGCCAGCAGTTTTTTCAAGGGGAATCAGCCCCAGCATTTT

d_call: -
clone_size: -
v_call: TRBV9
j_call: TRBJ1-6
cdr3_aa: CASSVSGQSSSPLHF
cdr3_nt: TGTGCCAGCAGCGTTTCAGGACAGTCCAGTTCACCCCTCCACTTT

d_call: TRBD1
clone_size: once
v_call: TRBV7-3
j_call: TRBJ1-1
cdr3_aa: CASSLNRGPNTEAFF
cdr3_nt: TGTGCCAGCAGCCTCAACAGGGGGCCGAACACTGAAGCTTTCTTT

d_call: -
clone_size: -
v_call: TRBV28
j_call: TRBJ1-4
cdr3_aa: CASSGRGGEKLFF
cdr3_nt: TGTGCCAGCAGTGGCAGAGGTGGGGAAAAACTGTTTTTT

d_call: -
clone_size: -
v_call: TRBV4-2
j_call: TRBJ1-5
cdr3_aa: CASSHPGSNQPQHF
cdr3_nt: TGTGCCAGCAGCCACCCAGGAAGCAATCAGCCCCAGCATTTT

d_call: -
clone_size: -
v_call: TRBV30
j_call: TRBJ2-3
cdr3_aa: CAYLGRWNTDTQYF
cdr3_nt: TGTGCCTACCTAGGTCGGTGGAACACAGATACGCAGTATTTT

d_call: -
clone_size: -
v_call: TRBV4-1
j_call: TRBJ1-2
cdr3_aa: CASSQDHPQNYGYTF
cdr3_nt: TGCGCCAGCAGCCAAGATCACCCACAAAACTATGGCTACACCTTC

d_call: -
clone_size: -
v_call: TRBV4-1
j_call: TRBJ1-5
cdr3_aa: CASSQGKSSEPQHF
cdr3_nt: TGCGCCAGCAGCCAAGGGAAGTCAAGCGAGCCCCAGCATTTT

d_call: -
clone_size: -
v_call: TRBV18
j_call: TRBJ2-2
cdr3_aa: CASSPPSQGELFF
cdr3_nt: TGTGCCAGCTCACCACCAAGCCAAGGGGAGCTGTTTTTT

d_call: -
clone_size: -
v_call: TRBV21-1
j_call: TRBJ1-3
cdr3_aa: CASSNEIVDTIYF
cdr3_nt: TGTGCCAGCAGTAACGAGATTGTCGACACCATATATTTT

d_call: TRBD1
clone_size: few
v_call: TRBV10-2
j_call: TRBJ2-4
cdr3_aa: CASSELVGTGENIQYF
cdr3_nt: TGCGCCAGCAGTGAACTTGTTGGGACAGGCGAAAACATTCAGTACTTC

d_call: TRBD1
clone_size: -
v_call: TRBV5-4
j_call: TRBJ2-3
cdr3_aa: CASRGWVGQGDTDTQYF
cdr3_nt: TGTGCCAGCCGAGGTTGGGTGGGGCAGGGGGACACAGATACGCAGTATTTT

d_call: -
clone_size: -
v_call: TRBV10-3
j_call: TRBJ1-4
cdr3_aa: CAIWGGGKLFF
cdr3_nt: TGTGCCATCTGGGGGGGCGGAAAACTGTTTTTT

d_call: TRBD2
clone_size: -
v_call: TRBV4-1
j_call: TRBJ2-3
cdr3_aa: CASSHILLAEPTTDTQYF
cdr3_nt: TGCGCCAGCAGCCATATCCTACTAGCGGAACCCACCACAGATACGCAGTATTTT

d_call: TRBD1
clone_size: -
v_call: TRBV5-1
j_call: TRBJ1-4
cdr3_aa: CASSSTGMNEKLFF
cdr3_nt: TGCGCCAGCAGCTCGACAGGGATGAATGAAAAACTGTTTTTT

d_call: -
clone_size: -
v_call: TRBV5-1
j_call: TRBJ1-1
cdr3_aa: CASTQGTGNTEAFF
cdr3_nt: TGCGCCAGTACCCAGGGGACGGGGAACACTGAAGCTTTCTTT

d_call: TRBD1
clone_size: -
v_call: TRBV6-6
j_call: TRBJ1-5
cdr3_aa: CASSTDRGDWQPQHF
cdr3_nt: TGTGCCAGCAGTACGGACAGGGGGGATTGGCAGCCCCAGCATTTT

d_call: -
clone_size: -
v_call: TRBV6-4
j_call: TRBJ2-3
cdr3_aa: CASSDLPSVNADTQYF
cdr3_nt: TGTGCCAGCAGTGACCTACCTAGTGTAAATGCAGATACGCAGTATTTT

d_call: TRBD1
clone_size: -
v_call: TRBV19
j_call: TRBJ2-7
cdr3_aa: CASSKGQGNSYEQYF
cdr3_nt: TGTGCCAGTAGTAAGGGACAGGGAAACTCCTACGAGCAGTACTTC

d_call: -
clone_size: -
v_call: TRBV5-5
j_call: TRBJ1-6
cdr3_aa: CASSLISSSYNSPLHF
cdr3_nt: TGTGCCAGCAGCTTGATTTCCAGCTCCTATAATTCACCCCTCCACTTT

d_call: TRBD1
clone_size: once
v_call: TRBV27
j_call: TRBJ1-1
cdr3_aa: CASSPDRAGPTEAFF
cdr3_nt: TGTGCCAGCAGTCCGGACAGGGCCGGTCCCACTGAAGCTTTCTTT

d_call: -
clone_size: -
v_call: TRBV10-3
j_call: TRBJ1-3
cdr3_aa: CAISEPTRAGNTIYF
cdr3_nt: TGTGCCATCAGTGAGCCGACGAGGGCGGGAAACACCATATATTTT

d_call: -
clone_size: -
v_call: TRBV7-9
j_call: TRBJ2-5
cdr3_aa: CASSFLRGKSGETQYF
cdr3_nt: TGTGCCAGCAGCTTCCTGAGGGGGAAATCAGGAGAGACCCAGTACTTC

d_call: TRBD1
clone_size: -
v_call: TRBV6-5
j_call: TRBJ1-5
cdr3_aa: CASSRQGGNQPQHF
cdr3_nt: TGTGCCAGCAGTAGACAGGGGGGCAATCAGCCCCAGCATTTT

d_call: TRBD1
clone_size: -
v_call: TRBV30
j_call: TRBJ1-2
cdr3_aa: CAWSAQGAYGYTF
cdr3_nt: TGTGCCTGGAGTGCACAGGGGGCTTATGGCTACACCTTC

d_call: TRBD2
clone_size: -
v_call: TRBV9
j_call: TRBJ2-1
cdr3_aa: CASSVGTSGSRALYNEQFF
cdr3_nt: TGTGCCAGCAGCGTAGGGACTAGCGGGAGCCGGGCTCTCTACAATGAGCAGTTCTTC

d_call: TRBD2
clone_size: -
v_call: TRBV11-2
j_call: TRBJ2-2
cdr3_aa: CASSLGVGRRAGGTGELFF
cdr3_nt: TGTGCCAGCAGCTTAGGAGTTGGGCGTCGAGCGGGAGGAACCGGGGAGCTGTTTTTT

d_call: TRBD2
clone_size: -
v_call: TRBV5-1
j_call: TRBJ2-7
cdr3_aa: CASSLGGLAGAYEQYF
cdr3_nt: TGCGCCAGCAGCTTGGGGGGACTAGCGGGAGCCTACGAGCAGTACTTC

d_call: -
clone_size: -
v_call: TRBV28
j_call: TRBJ2-1
cdr3_aa: CASSFGTANEQFF
cdr3_nt: TGTGCCAGCAGTTTCGGTACTGCCAATGAGCAGTTCTTC

d_call: TRBD2
clone_size: -
v_call: TRBV7-2
j_call: TRBJ2-3
cdr3_aa: CASSGGTSGIGTDTQYF
cdr3_nt: TGTGCCAGCAGCGGAGGGACTAGCGGGATTGGCACAGATACGCAGTATTTT

d_call: TRBD2
clone_size: -
v_call: TRBV18
j_call: TRBJ2-2
cdr3_aa: CASSPSLAGGTGELFF
cdr3_nt: TGTGCCAGCTCACCAAGCCTAGCGGGAGGGACCGGGGAGCTGTTTTTT

d_call: -
clone_size: -
v_call: TRBV6-2/TRBV6-3
j_call: TRBJ2-1
cdr3_aa: CASSYGDSSYNEQFF
cdr3_nt: TGTGCCAGCAGTTACGGGGACTCCTCCTACAATGAGCAGTTCTTC

d_call: TRBD2
clone_size: -
v_call: TRBV6-1
j_call: TRBJ2-7
cdr3_aa: CASSEGLADYYEQYF
cdr3_nt: TGTGCCAGCAGTGAAGGACTAGCAGACTACTACGAGCAGTACTTC

d_call: -
clone_size: -
v_call: TRBV3-1/TRBV3-2
j_call: TRBJ1-5
cdr3_aa: CASSQRISEPQHF
cdr3_nt: TGTGCCAGCAGCCAGCGGATTTCTGAGCCCCAGCATTTT

d_call: TRBD2
clone_size: -
v_call: TRBV27
j_call: TRBJ2-1
cdr3_aa: CASRAGTSDNEQFF
cdr3_nt: TGTGCCAGCAGAGCCGGGACTAGCGACAATGAGCAGTTCTTC

d_call: TRBD2
clone_size: many
v_call: TRBV28
j_call: TRBJ2-5
cdr3_aa: CASSLWTSGTAQETQYF
cdr3_nt: TGTGCCAGCAGTTTATGGACTAGCGGGACCGCCCAAGAGACCCAGTACTTC

d_call: -
clone_size: -
v_call: TRBV7-2
j_call: TRBJ1-1
cdr3_aa: CASSFDVQGNTEAFF
cdr3_nt: TGTGCCAGCAGCTTTGACGTACAGGGCAACACTGAAGCTTTCTTT

d_call: -
clone_size: -
v_call: TRBV2
j_call: TRBJ1-5
cdr3_aa: CASSEERDWPQHF
cdr3_nt: TGTGCCAGCAGTGAAGAAAGGGACTGGCCCCAGCATTTT

d_call: TRBD2
clone_size: -
v_call: TRBV5-1
j_call: TRBJ2-1
cdr3_aa: CASSLGGLAATTRDEQFF
cdr3_nt: TGCGCCAGCAGCTTAGGGGGACTAGCGGCGACTACTCGTGATGAGCAGTTCTTC

d_call: -
clone_size: -
v_call: TRBV11-3
j_call: TRBJ1-6
cdr3_aa: CASSLDPGSPLHF
cdr3_nt: TGTGCCAGCAGCTTAGATCCGGGGTCACCCCTCCACTTT

d_call: -
clone_size: -
v_call: TRBV7-2
j_call: TRBJ2-3
cdr3_aa: CASSLEGPDTDTQYF
cdr3_nt: TGTGCCAGCAGCTTAGAGGGGCCCGACACAGATACGCAGTATTTT

d_call: TRBD1
clone_size: -
v_call: TRBV4-1
j_call: TRBJ2-7
cdr3_aa: CASSQELGQGREQYF
cdr3_nt: TGCGCCAGCAGCCAAGAGTTGGGACAGGGACGCGAGCAGTACTTC

d_call: -
clone_size: -
v_call: TRBV20-1
j_call: TRBJ2-5
cdr3_aa: CSAEHEETQYF
cdr3_nt: TGCAGTGCTGAGCACGAAGAGACCCAGTACTTC

d_call: TRBD2
clone_size: -
v_call: TRBV18
j_call: TRBJ2-4
cdr3_aa: CASSPRLTSGSNTKAKNIQYF
cdr3_nt: TGTGCCAGCTCACCGCGGCTGACTAGCGGGAGTAACACGAAAGCCAAAAACATTCAGTACTTC

d_call: -
clone_size: -
v_call: TRBV11-2
j_call: TRBJ2-7
cdr3_aa: CASSLVAREQYF
cdr3_nt: TGTGCCAGCAGCTTAGTTGCTCGGGAGCAGTACTTC

d_call: -
clone_size: -
v_call: TRBV9
j_call: TRBJ2-7
cdr3_aa: CASSVQWSSYEQYF
cdr3_nt: TGTGCCAGCAGCGTACAGTGGAGCTCCTACGAGCAGTACTTC